Presented here are 20 T cell receptor beta chains from one specimen sequenced in a study of technical replicates of blood from a few donors. Libraries were prepared by immunoSEQ multiplex PCR; TCRdb keeps only in-frame clonotypes and omits some of them. The data show some 80,000 clones, with roughly 94% seen just once and about 0.27% held by the top ten. Sequenced material: T cells isolated from PBMCs. Receptor source: a human donor in good health.

The chain links TRBV12-5 to TRBJ2-4, with 7 positions matching TRBD1. The V gene's germline CDR1 is LGHNT and CDR2 FRNRAP. CDR3 length: 16 amino acids. V lost 6 bases, J lost 0 bases, and 8 bases stayed unmatched. The DNA for the CDR3 is TGTGCTAGTGGACGCGGAGAGGGGGCAGCCAAAAACATTCAGTACTTC. As protein: CASGRGEGAAKNIQYF.

The V call is TRBV15, the J call TRBJ1-1, with D maybe TRBD1 (6 bases). The CDR3 has 17 amino acids. CDR1 LNHNV and CDR2 YYDKDF come from the germline V gene (reference sequence). V was cut by 1 base and J by 1 base, with 16 bases left in between. In DNA, the CDR3 is TGTGCCACCAGCAGAGGGCCGGACAGACCAGGGAACACTGAAGCTTTCTTT. Translating it yields CATSRGPDRPGNTEAFF.

The V gene is TRBV5-1, the J gene TRBJ2-2; unclear D gene. CDR1 SGHRS and CDR2 YFSETQ come from the germline V gene. Trimming pared 2 bases from V and 8 bases from J, leaving 10 bases between. The CDR3 covers 13 residues. The CDR3 here is CASSLLNMGELFF. The DNA for the CDR3 is TGCGCCAGCAGCTTACTGAATATGGGGGAGCTGTTTTTT.

This clone was detected once. V is TRBV27 and J is TRBJ1-5; a possible D gene is TRBD1 (6 bases). Germline CDR1 MNHEY, CDR2 SMNVEV (reference sequence). V was clipped by 0 bases and J by 4 bases, with 10 bases between them. The CDR3 spans 15 residues. CDR3: CASSLSSRGNQPQHF. In nucleotides, the CDR3 is TGTGCCAGCAGTTTATCCAGCAGGGGAAATCAGCCCCAGCATTTT.

The chain couples TRBV5-6 to TRBJ1-4, with 8 nucleotides matching TRBD1. Germline-derived CDR1 and CDR2 are SGHDT and YYEEEE. The CDR3 sequence is 16 residues long. The V segment lost 1 base and the J segment 8 bases; nucleotides outside the gene matches: 10. The CDR3, as DNA: TGTGCCAGCAGCTTGCTGGACAGGGCCCCGGTGGAAAAACTGTTTTTT. This translates into CASSLLDRAPVEKLFF.

As DNA, the CDR3 is TGTGCCAGCAGTGAACAGGGGATTAGCAATCAGCCCCAGCATTTT. Its protein product is CASSEQGISNQPQHF. V is TRBV2 and J is TRBJ1-5; D possibly corresponds to TRBD1 (6 bases). This CDR3 is 15 amino acids long. CDR1 is SNHLY, CDR2 FYNNEI, per germline. Trimming shortened V by 2 bases and J by 0 bases, and 8 bases separated the two germline ends. The variable domain in full, completed from reference TRBV2 and TRBJ1-5, reads EPEVTQTPSHQVTQMGQEVILRCVPISNHLYFYWYRQILGQKVEFLVSFYNNEISEKSEIFDDQFSVERPDGSNFTLKIRSTKLEDSAMYFCASSEQGISNQPQHFGDGTRLSIL.

This clone came up once. This chain connects TRBV6-1 to TRBJ1-4, with TRBD1 as a possible D gene (6 bases). The CDR3 consists of 14 residues. Germline V lookup: CDR1 MNHNS, CDR2 SASEGT. Trimming shortened V by 4 bases and J by 5 bases, and 11 bases separated the two germline ends. In DNA form, the CDR3 reads TGTGCCAGCAGTGTGGACAGTGAAAATGAAAAACTGTTTTTT. It yields the protein CASSVDSENEKLFF.

This sequence joins TRBV7-8 and TRBJ1-2; 10 nucleotides agree with TRBD1. Per the germline V gene, CDR1 is SGHVS and CDR2 is FQNEAQ. V dropped 2 bases and J dropped 0; count of bases not matched to a gene: 12. This CDR3 is built from 19 residues. CDR3 protein: CASSLRDRGALTSNYGYTF. Written as DNA, the CDR3 is TGTGCCAGCAGCTTAAGGGACAGGGGAGCCCTTACCTCTAACTATGGCTACACCTTC.

This rearrangement joins TRBV10-3 to TRBJ2-2, with 11 bases aligning to TRBD1. This CDR3 spans 16 amino acids. J gave up 1 base and V 6 bases, and 4 bases lay outside the gene matches. CDR1 and CDR2 (germline): ENHRY, SYGVKD. CDR3 DNA: TGTGCCATCAGCGTCGGGACAGGGGGGAACACCGGGGAGCTGTTTTTT. This sequence encodes CAISVGTGGNTGELFF.

The chain carries TRBV13 and TRBJ2-5, with TRBD2 as a possible D gene (6 bases). This CDR3 has 14 amino acids. V was trimmed by 5 bases and J by 2 bases, leaving 12 bases between them. Germline CDR1 is PRHDT and CDR2 is FYEKMQ (reference sequence). CDR3 in amino acids: CASSALGTQETQYF. Here the CDR3 DNA reads TGTGCCAGCAGCGCCCTCGGGACTCAAGAGACCCAGTACTTC.

The chain has TRBV19 and TRBJ2-5; TRBD1 is a possible D gene (5 bases). The CDR3 has 16 amino acids. V lost 3 bases and J 3 bases, leaving 17 bases between the germline ends. The germline V gene has CDR1 LNHDA and CDR2 SQIVND (reference sequence). In nucleotides, the CDR3 is TGTGCCAGTAGTATGGGGCCAGGCCAGCTTGAAGAGACCCAGTACTTC. It specifies CASSMGPGQLEETQYF.

The chain joins TRBV28 to TRBJ2-1, with 10 positions matching TRBD1. V was clipped by 1 base and J by 7 bases; unmatched bases: 7. Germline CDR1 is MDHEN and CDR2 is SYDVKM. This CDR3 is 16 amino acids long. CDR3 nucleotides: TGTGCCAGCAGTTTATTGCTTCGGACAGGGGGAAATGAGCAGTTCTTC. Its protein is CASSLLLRTGGNEQFF.

This clone was detected a few times. This sequence joins TRBV27 and TRBJ1-1; tentatively, D is TRBD1 (5 bases). Germline loops: CDR1 MNHEY, CDR2 SMNVEV (reference sequence). CDR3 length: 13 amino acids. V was shortened by 5 bases and J by 6 bases, with 13 bases between the two germline ends. CDR3 sequence: CASSPRRQPEAFF. CDR3 in DNA: TGTGCCAGCAGTCCTCGCCGACAGCCTGAAGCTTTCTTT.

The V gene is TRBV7-9, the J gene TRBJ2-1; D may be TRBD1 (5 bases). Germline values: CDR1 SEHNR, CDR2 FQNEAQ (reference sequence). V was clipped by 4 bases and J by 0 bases, with 13 bases between them. CDR3 length: 16 amino acids. CDR3 in amino acids: CASSSTRTSSYNEQFF. The CDR3 nucleotides are TGTGCCAGCAGCTCCACTCGGACAAGCTCCTACAATGAGCAGTTCTTC.

The chain couples TRBV9 to TRBJ2-1; 9 nucleotides align to TRBD1. With V trimmed by 6 bases and J by 8 bases, 12 bases remained unmatched. CDR1 and CDR2 from the germline V gene are SGDLS and YYNGEE. This CDR3 is 15 amino acids long. CDR3 coding DNA: TGTGCCAGCAACCTCCCCGGGACAGGGATCGATGAGCAGTTCTTC. This codes for CASNLPGTGIDEQFF.

The chain carries TRBV6-5 and TRBJ2-3; 10 bases map to TRBD1. V was clipped by 2 bases and J by 6 bases; unmatched bases: 8. Germline V gene lookup returns CDR1 MNHEY and CDR2 SVGAGI. The CDR3 length is 16 residues. The CDR3 reads CASSYAGTGALDTQYF. The CDR3 DNA reads TGTGCCAGCAGTTACGCAGGGACAGGGGCATTGGATACGCAGTATTTT.

The chain uses TRBV6-5 and TRBJ1-5; the match to TRBD1 covers 7 bases. CDR1 is MNHEY, CDR2 SVGAGI, per germline. This CDR3 is 14 amino acids long. Trimming at V came to 4 bases and at J to 4 bases, leaving 4 bases not matched to a gene. CDR3 nucleotide sequence: TGTGCCAGCAGTTTTGACAGGGCAAATCAGCCCCAGCATTTT. Residues: CASSFDRANQPQHF.

This sequence joins TRBV14 and TRBJ2-7; 7 nucleotides line up with TRBD2. The CDR3 sequence is 15 residues long. The V gene end was trimmed by 4 bases and the J gene end by 7 bases; junction bases not matched to a gene: 13. CDR1 is SGHDN, CDR2 FVKESK, per germline. The CDR3 region is CASSPLSWLGGEQYF. Here the CDR3 DNA reads TGTGCCAGCAGCCCATTGTCTTGGCTGGGAGGGGAGCAGTACTTC.

The chain carries TRBV11-2 and TRBJ2-3; D remains ambiguous. This CDR3 is 13 amino acids long. Looked up from germline, CDR1 is SGHAT and CDR2 is FQNNGV. Trimming cost V 1 base and J 3 bases, with 5 bases left between them. The DNA for the CDR3 is TGTGCCAGCAGCTTAGTCCCGACAGATACGCAGTATTTT. It translates to CASSLVPTDTQYF.

J is TRBJ2-1 and V is TRBV5-1; D ambiguous. Trimming pared 5 bases from V and 0 bases from J, leaving 9 bases between. Per the germline V gene, CDR1 is SGHRS and CDR2 is YFSETQ. This CDR3 has 14 amino acids. Here the CDR3 reads CASRSTLSYNEQFF. CDR3 DNA: TGCGCCAGCAGATCGACACTCTCCTACAATGAGCAGTTCTTC.